The 13 T cell receptor beta chains reported below all come from one sample, sequenced in a study of human T cells and chemical hapten exposure. Time point indicated: patch test 2, 6 weeks after DPC sensitization. The treatment here: therapeutic diphenylcyclopropenone sensitization with weekly scalp DPC. MiXCR, applied by TCRdb to the RACE reads, yields one record per CDR3 protein. The sample yields 100,000 or so distinct CDR3 sequences, 9.5% to 12% seen once. The material was whole blood, obtained in connection with sensitization to the hapten diphenylcyclopropenone (DPC). The receptors were sampled from a man between 40 and 49 years old with alopecia areata. Some clones in this sample may be carry-over from other donors' samples.

J is TRBJ2-3 and V is TRBV6-2 or TRBV6-3; no reliable D call. V lost 3 bases, J lost 0 bases, and 10 bases lay in between. Germline assignment: CDR1 MNHEY and CDR2 SVGEGT. The CDR3 spans 15 residues. CDR3 coding DNA: TGTGCCAGCAGTTATTACAAGACTAGCACAGATACGCAGTATTTT. Translation: CASSYYKTSTDTQYF.

CDR3: CASSADSPTSTDTQYF. CDR3 in DNA: TGTGCCAGCAGCGCGGACAGCCCCACTAGCACAGATACGCAGTATTTT. This chain connects TRBV2 to TRBJ2-3, with D maybe TRBD1 (6 bases). The CDR3 runs to 16 residues. The V and J ends lost 6 bases and 0 bases respectively, with 16 bases between them. CDR1 is SNHLY, CDR2 FYNNEI, per germline.

This clonotype was seen only a few times. The gene calls are TRBV10-3 and TRBJ2-1; 10 bases line up with TRBD2. With 6 bases clipped from V and 4 bases from J, the junction kept 6 bases outside the gene matches. The germline V gene has CDR1 ENHRY and CDR2 SYGVKD. This CDR3 is built from 15 residues. The CDR3 nucleotides are TGTGCCATCAGGTCTAGCGGGAGTGAGTACAATGAGCAGTTCTTC. It specifies CAIRSSGSEYNEQFF.

The chain uses TRBV6-2 or TRBV6-3 and TRBJ2-1, with D hard to call. Germline-derived CDR1 and CDR2 are MNHEY and SVGEGT. This CDR3 contains 13 residues. Deletions cut 0 bases from V and 4 bases from J, with 4 bases between. CDR3 nucleotide sequence: TGTGCCAGCAGTTACTCCGTATACAATGAGCAGTTCTTC. Its protein is CASSYSVYNEQFF.

This clonotype was recorded many times. This rearrangement joins TRBV28 to TRBJ2-5, with unresolved D. V lost 6 bases to trimming and J lost 2 bases, with 13 bases between them. Germline CDR1 reads MDHEN; CDR2 reads SYDVKM. This CDR3 is 14 amino acids long. DNA of the CDR3: TGTGCCAGCAGGCTCCGGCACGTACAAGAGACCCAGTACTTC. Residues: CASRLRHVQETQYF. The full variable domain, with the rest looked up from reference TRBV28 and TRBJ2-5, is DVKVTQSSRYLVKRTGEKVFLECVQDMDHENMFWYRQDPGLGLRLIYFSYDVKMKEKGDIPEGYSVSREKKERFSLILESASTNQTSMYLCASRLRHVQETQYFGPGTRLLVL.

The chain couples TRBV4-3 to TRBJ2-2; D is possibly TRBD2 (7 bases). Trimming pared 4 bases from V and 0 bases from J, leaving 12 bases between. Per germline, CDR1 LGHNA and CDR2 YSLEER. The CDR3 sequence is 16 residues long. DNA of the CDR3: TGCGCCAGCAGCCGAGGGGGGGGGGCGAACACCGGGGAGCTGTTTTTT. Translation: CASSRGGGANTGELFF.

This clonotype was found a few times. The chain is built from TRBV4-2 and TRBJ1-1; D is ambiguous. The V gene's germline CDR1 is LGHNA and CDR2 YNFKEQ. This CDR3 is built from 13 residues. V was trimmed by 0 bases and J by 10 bases, leaving 12 bases between them. CDR3 DNA: TGTGCCAGCAGCCAAGAGCGAGTCGTAGGAGCTTTCTTT. Protein: CASSQERVVGAFF.

The table lists this clonotype with many counts. This chain connects TRBV28 to TRBJ2-3, with 7 bases matching TRBD2. The CDR3 contains 16 residues. Germline CDR1 reads MDHEN; CDR2 reads SYDVKM. V was pared by 4 bases and J by 1 base, with 8 bases of the junction left unmatched. CDR3 loop: CASSSPEAGGTDTQYF. CDR3 sequence (DNA): TGTGCCAGCAGTTCCCCGGAGGCGGGAGGCACAGATACGCAGTATTTT.

V usage is TRBV12-3 or TRBV12-4 and J usage is TRBJ1-5, with 8 positions matching TRBD1. This CDR3 spans 14 amino acids. J was trimmed by 6 bases and V by 1 base; bases with no gene match: 2. CDR3 amino acids: CASSLEDRVQPQHF. The DNA of the CDR3 is TGTGCCAGCAGTTTAGAGGACAGGGTTCAGCCCCAGCATTTT.

The rearrangement links TRBV19 to TRBJ2-2; TRBD2 might be the D (6 bases). Trimming left V 5 bases short and J 0 bases short, with 16 bases between. Germline V CDR1 and CDR2: LNHDA, SQIVND (reference sequence). CDR3 length equals 17 residues. The CDR3 region is CASSPSLGDSNTGELFF. As DNA, the CDR3 is TGTGCCAGTAGTCCCTCCTTGGGGGACTCGAACACCGGGGAGCTGTTTTTT.

Many counts were recorded for this clonotype. The rearrangement links TRBV29-1 to TRBJ1-5; D might be TRBD1 (5 bases). Trimming removed 6 bases from V and 1 base from J, with 13 bases in between. Germline CDR1 reads SQVTM; CDR2 reads ANQGSEA. This CDR3 is 14 amino acids long. CDR3 sequence reads: CSVTTVGSNQPQHF. Written as DNA, the CDR3 is TGCAGCGTGACGACAGTGGGGAGCAATCAGCCCCAGCATTTT.

The sample holds a few counts of this clonotype. This chain uses TRBV6-5 with TRBJ2-7; TRBD1 agrees at 7 bases. The CDR3 totals 16 residues. The V segment lost 5 bases and the J segment 1 base; nucleotides outside the gene matches: 11. Germline V CDR1 and CDR2: MNHEY, SVGAGI. The DNA for the CDR3 is TGTGCCAGCAGTCCAAAAGGGACAGTGGTATCCTACGAGCAGTACTTC. Translated, it gives CASSPKGTVVSYEQYF.

This clonotype has at least ten counts. V usage is TRBV10-2 and J usage is TRBJ2-7; tentative D call: TRBD1 (6 bases). This CDR3 comprises 12 residues. Trimming left V 3 bases short and J 3 bases short, with 6 bases between. The germline V gene encodes CDR1 WSHSY and CDR2 SAAADI. This chain's CDR3 is CASSDRGYEQYV. The DNA for the CDR3 is TGCGCCAGCAGTGACAGGGGCTACGAGCAGTACGTC.